This TCR beta chain was identified during a study of cytomegalovirus exposure and HLA in healthy donors. Whole-study results and caveats: Among the sequence variants, a highly shared cluster was likely an artifact of sequencing.

In this sample, this clone turned up a few times. Its target is unknown. Germline V gives CDR1 MNHEY, CDR2 SMNVEV (reference sequence). The CDR3 is 14 amino acids. V lost 0 bases and J lost 1, with 5 bases in between. With 60 Vbeta and 13 Jbeta primers, the PCR was carried out. This table comes from immunoSEQ multiplex PCR, and its TCRdb copy is limited to in-frame clones, with some not included. The repertoire consists of around 200,000 clones, with around four fifths occurring once and the leading ten covering around 1.7%. The clonotype originates from a man over 45 in good health and CMV-seronegative. Sequenced: PBMCs. This chain joins TRBV27 and TRBJ2-3; the D gene is possibly TRBD1 (5 bases). CDR3: CASSLSGGTDTQYF. The DNA for the CDR3 is TGTGCCAGCAGTTTATCAGGGGGCACAGATACGCAGTATTTT.